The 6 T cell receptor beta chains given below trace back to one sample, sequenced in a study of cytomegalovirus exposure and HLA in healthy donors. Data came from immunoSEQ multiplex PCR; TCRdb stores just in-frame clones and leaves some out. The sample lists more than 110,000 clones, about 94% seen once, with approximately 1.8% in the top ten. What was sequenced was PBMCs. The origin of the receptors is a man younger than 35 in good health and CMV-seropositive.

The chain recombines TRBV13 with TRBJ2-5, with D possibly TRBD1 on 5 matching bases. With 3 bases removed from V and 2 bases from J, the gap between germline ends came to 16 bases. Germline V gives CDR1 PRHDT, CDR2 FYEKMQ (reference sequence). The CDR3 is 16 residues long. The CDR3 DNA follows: TGTGCCAGCAGCTTCGTCTCGGTGGGGCGGCAAGAGACCCAGTACTTC. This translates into CASSFVSVGRQETQYF.

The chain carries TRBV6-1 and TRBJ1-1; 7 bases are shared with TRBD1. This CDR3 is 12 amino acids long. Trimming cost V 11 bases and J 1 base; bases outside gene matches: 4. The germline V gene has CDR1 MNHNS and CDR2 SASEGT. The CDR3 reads CAARQGNTEAFF. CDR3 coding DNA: TGTGCCGCCAGACAGGGGAACACTGAAGCTTTCTTT.

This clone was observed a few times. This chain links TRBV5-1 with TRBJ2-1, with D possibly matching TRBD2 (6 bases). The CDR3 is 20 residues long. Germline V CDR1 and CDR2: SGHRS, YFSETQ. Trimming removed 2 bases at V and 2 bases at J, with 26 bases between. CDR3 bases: TGCGCCAGCAGCTTTCCGACTACCGGGACTTTGAACCCCACCTACAATGAGCAGTTCTTC. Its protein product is CASSFPTTGTLNPTYNEQFF. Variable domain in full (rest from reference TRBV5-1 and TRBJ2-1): KAGVTQTPRYLIKTRGQQVTLSCSPISGHRSVSWYQQTPGQGLQFLFEYFSETQRNKGNFPGRFSGRQFSNSRSEMNVSTLELGDSALYLCASSFPTTGTLNPTYNEQFFGPGTRLTVL.

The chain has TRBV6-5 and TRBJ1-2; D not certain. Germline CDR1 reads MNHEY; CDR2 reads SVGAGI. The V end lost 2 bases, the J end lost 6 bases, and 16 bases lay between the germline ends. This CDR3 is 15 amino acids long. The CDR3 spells CASSYVWRGGDGYTF. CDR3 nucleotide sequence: TGTGCCAGCAGTTACGTATGGCGCGGAGGCGATGGCTACACCTTC.

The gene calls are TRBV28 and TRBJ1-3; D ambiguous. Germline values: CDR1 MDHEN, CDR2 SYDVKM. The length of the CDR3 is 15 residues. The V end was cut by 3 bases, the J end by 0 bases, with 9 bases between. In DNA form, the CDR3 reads TGTGCCAGCAGTTTCCCGGGAGTCTCTGGAAACACCATATATTTT. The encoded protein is CASSFPGVSGNTIYF.

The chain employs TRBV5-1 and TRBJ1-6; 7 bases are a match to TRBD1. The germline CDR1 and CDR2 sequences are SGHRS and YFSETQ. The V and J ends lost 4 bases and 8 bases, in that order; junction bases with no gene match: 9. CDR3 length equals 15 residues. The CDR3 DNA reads TGCGCCAGCAGCCAACGACAGGGTGCCGATTCACCCCTCCACTTT. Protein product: CASSQRQGADSPLHF.